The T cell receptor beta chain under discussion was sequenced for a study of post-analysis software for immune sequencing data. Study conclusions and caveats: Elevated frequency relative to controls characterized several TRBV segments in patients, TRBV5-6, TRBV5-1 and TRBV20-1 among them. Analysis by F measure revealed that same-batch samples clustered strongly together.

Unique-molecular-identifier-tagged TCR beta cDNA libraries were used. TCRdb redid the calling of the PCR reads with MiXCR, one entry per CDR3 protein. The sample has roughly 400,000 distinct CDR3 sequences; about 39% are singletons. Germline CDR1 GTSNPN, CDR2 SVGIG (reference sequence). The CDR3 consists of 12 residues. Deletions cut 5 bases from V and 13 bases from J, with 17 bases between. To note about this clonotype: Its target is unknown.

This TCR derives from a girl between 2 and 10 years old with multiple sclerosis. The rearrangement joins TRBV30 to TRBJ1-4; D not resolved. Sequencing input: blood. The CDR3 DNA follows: TGTGCCTGGGCCCGGAAGGACGTTGGACTGTTTTTT. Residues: CAWARKDVGLFF. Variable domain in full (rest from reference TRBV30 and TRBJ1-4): SQTIHQWPATLVQPVGSPLSLECTVEGTSNPNLYWYRQAAGRGLQLLFYSVGIGQISSEVPQNLSASRPQDRQFILSSKKLLLSDSGFYLCAWARKDVGLFFGSGTQLSVL.